The 9 T cell receptor beta chains presented below share a single source sample, sequenced in a study of T cell responses to AZD1222 COVID-19 vaccine. The repertoire was sequenced with immunoSEQ multiplex PCR; TCRdb's copy has only in-frame clones and lacks some. This sample has more than 140,000 clones, with roughly 88% found just once. This material consisted of peripheral blood, taken on day 0 of AZD1222 vaccination. All receptors come from an adult in good health.

V gene TRBV6-5 combines with J gene TRBJ2-7; no reliable D call. CDR1 MNHEY and CDR2 SVGAGI come from the germline V gene. The V gene lost 0 bases and the J gene lost 6 bases, with 9 bases spanning the gap. The CDR3 runs 13 residues. The chain's CDR3 is CASSYSDNSEQYF. The CDR3 DNA follows: TGTGCCAGCAGTTACTCTGACAACTCCGAGCAGTACTTC.

The gene calls are TRBV4-2 and TRBJ2-2, with no clear D. Deletions cut 0 bases from V and 4 bases from J, with 12 bases between. The V gene's germline CDR1 is LGHNA and CDR2 YNFKEQ. The CDR3 loop spans 16 amino acids. CDR3 DNA: TGTGCCAGCAGCCAAGACTCTAGGTCGGGCACCGGGGAGCTGTTTTTT. Translated: CASSQDSRSGTGELFF.

This clone was detected only once. The chain uses TRBV6-5 and TRBJ2-5; TRBD1 might be the D (6 bases). The V end was cut by 2 bases, the J end by 5 bases, with 9 bases between. The germline V gene has CDR1 MNHEY and CDR2 SVGAGI. The CDR3 extends over 13 amino acids. CDR3 sequence: CASSYITGETQYF. In DNA, the CDR3 is TGTGCCAGCAGTTACATTACAGGGGAGACCCAGTACTTC.

The chain links TRBV2 to TRBJ1-2; tentative D call: TRBD1 (6 bases). CDR1 and CDR2 (germline): SNHLY, FYNNEI. Trimming took off 3 bases at V and 5 bases at J, with 10 bases between the two ends. The CDR3 is 13 amino acids. The CDR3 DNA sequence: TGTGCCAGCAGTGATCGGGGGGCTTATGGCTACACCTTC. Protein product: CASSDRGAYGYTF.

The genes are TRBV14 and TRBJ2-7, with 9 bases aligning to TRBD2. Per the germline V gene, CDR1 is SGHDN and CDR2 is FVKESK. J gave up 6 bases and V 0 bases, and 6 bases lay outside the gene matches. The CDR3 totals 15 residues. CDR3 region: CASSQDPSGKAEQYF. The CDR3 nucleotides are TGTGCCAGCAGCCAAGACCCTAGCGGGAAGGCCGAGCAGTACTTC. The entire variable domain, with the rest obtained from reference TRBV14 and TRBJ2-7, is as follows: EAGVTQFPSHSVIEKGQTVTLRCDPISGHDNLYWYRRVMGKEIKFLLHFVKESKQDESGMPNNRFLAERTGGTYSTLKVQPAELEDSGVYFCASSQDPSGKAEQYFGPGTRLTVT.

The V and J genes are TRBV6-5 and TRBJ2-3; D is possibly TRBD1 or TRBD2 (5 bases each). CDR1 MNHEY and CDR2 SVGAGI come from the germline V gene. The V end lost 6 bases, the J end lost 5 bases, and 12 bases lay between the germline ends. This CDR3 spans 13 amino acids. The chain's CDR3 is CASRRGGGDTQYF. CDR3 coding DNA: TGTGCCAGCAGGAGGGGTGGGGGAGATACGCAGTATTTT.

This chain links TRBV6-5 with TRBJ2-7; D is undetermined. This CDR3 comprises 14 residues. V was pared by 6 bases and J by 0 bases, with 12 bases between. Germline values: CDR1 MNHEY, CDR2 SVGAGI. In nucleotides, the CDR3 is TGTGCCAGCAGCCCGTTTGGGAACTCCTACGAGCAGTACTTC. Residues: CASSPFGNSYEQYF.

The rearrangement joins TRBV5-1 to TRBJ1-2; D uncertain. The CDR3 is 14 residues long. V shed 4 bases and J shed 2 bases, with 12 bases lying between them. The germline gives CDR1 SGHRS, CDR2 YFSETQ. Written as DNA, the CDR3 is TGCGCCAGCAGCCCCCGGACGGCCAACTATGGCTACACCTTC. Protein product: CASSPRTANYGYTF.

The rearrangement joins TRBV7-6 to TRBJ2-1; D gene unclear. Germline assignment: CDR1 SGHVS and CDR2 FNYEAQ. V lost 2 bases to trimming and J lost 5 bases, with 4 bases between them. This CDR3 is built from 12 residues. For the CDR3, the DNA is TGTGCCAGCAGCTTACTGGACAATGAGCAGTTCTTC. This translates into CASSLLDNEQFF.